The 7 T cell receptor beta chains below all came from one sample that was sequenced in a study of T cell clonality in common variable immunodeficiency. The method was immunoSEQ multiplex PCR; TCRdb's version includes in-frame clones alone and lacks a portion of them. This sample includes fewer than 65,000 clones with no singletons; its ten biggest clones take up over 0.8%. Sample: peripheral blood mononuclear cells. These receptors were taken from a person between 18 and 69 years old in good health.

At least ten counts were recorded for this clone. Read coverage stops 3 residues before the CDR3 terminus; the germline J gene supplies the remainder. The chain combines TRBV5-6 with TRBJ2-2; the D is unclear. Germline CDR1 reads SGHDT; CDR2 reads YYEEEE. This CDR3 has 14 amino acids. V lost 4 bases and J lost 3, with 10 bases in between. This CDR3 is CASSLSSYTGELFF. CDR3 bases read: TGTGCCAGCAGCCTATCTTCTTACACCGGGGAG.

This clone has just a few counts. It may be a read error: a sequence one base away is much more abundant. The CDR3 end is not reached by the read, which stops 3 residues before it; the germline J gene fills it in. The rearrangement links TRBV7-2 to TRBJ2-3; perhaps TRBD1 as D (6 bases). The CDR3 is made up of 15 amino acids. Germline values: CDR1 SGHTA, CDR2 FQGNSA. The sequenced part of the CDR3 DNA is TGTGCCAGCAGCTTACACACAGGGTGGAATCAGCCG. Translating it yields CASSLHTGWNQP. The full CDR3 protein is CASSLHTGWNQPQYF.

This clone was observed many times. From the germline J gene comes the end of the CDR3, since the read stops 3 residues before it. The chain has TRBV11-2 and TRBJ1-4; 7 bases are a match to TRBD1. Germline CDR1 reads SGHAT; CDR2 reads FQNNGV. Trimming removed 4 bases from V and 8 bases from J; junction bases left unmatched: 10. The CDR3 sequence is 15 residues long. CDR3 DNA (partial): TGTGCCAGCAGCTCCTGGGACAGTCAACACGAAAAA. Protein sequence: CASSSWDSQHEK. The whole CDR3 sequence is CASSSWDSQHEKLFF.

This clone has ten or more counts. The CDR3 loop is CASSLYLDRADLNTGELFF. CDR3 DNA, as far as it was read: TGTGCCAGTAGTCTTTACCTAGACAGGGCTGACTTGAACACCGGGGAG. The rearrangement uses TRBV19 and TRBJ2-2; 7 bases match TRBD1. The read ends 3 residues before the CDR3 terminus; that terminus is restored from the germline J gene. The CDR3 totals 19 residues. The germline gives CDR1 LNHDA, CDR2 SQIVND (reference sequence). V lost 5 bases to trimming and J lost 1 base; unmatched junction nucleotides: 16.

This clone was detected many times. Read data end 3 residues before the CDR3 end; the end is taken from the germline J gene. The chain couples TRBV5-5 to TRBJ2-3; possible D gene TRBD2, 6 bases. The CDR3 runs 15 residues. Looked up from germline, CDR1 is SGHKS and CDR2 is YYEKEE (reference sequence). V was cut by 2 bases and J by 2 bases, with 12 bases left in between. The part of the CDR3 DNA that was read is TGTGCCAGCAGCTTTCCAGGCGGGAACACAGATACG. Residues: CASSFPGGNTDT. The whole CDR3 protein is CASSFPGGNTDTQYF.

In its sample, this clone was seen a few times. The read finishes 3 residues shy of the CDR3 end, and the germline J gene is used to complete it. The V call is TRBV2, the J call TRBJ2-2; 9 bases are a match to TRBD1. Germline V gene lookup returns CDR1 SNHLY and CDR2 FYNNEI. The CDR3 runs to 14 residues. The CDR3 spells CASSFTTGGSPLFF. The CDR3 bases that were read are TGTGCCAGCTCCTTCACGACAGGGGGTTCACCG.

There are many counts of this clone. The read halts 3 residues ahead of the CDR3 end, with the missing end drawn from the germline J gene. V gene TRBV19 combines with J gene TRBJ2-1, with D possibly being TRBD2 (6 bases). From germline, CDR1 is LNHDA and CDR2 SQIVND (reference sequence). V dropped 2 bases and J dropped 6 bases, with 11 bases sitting between them. The CDR3 runs 14 residues. CDR3 DNA (partial): TGTGCCAGTAGTATAACTAGCAACGCCAATGAG. Amino acids: CASSITSNANE. The whole CDR3 reads CASSITSNANEQFF.